The 9 T cell receptor beta chains presented below share a single source sample, sequenced in a study of blood T cell repertoires in COVID-19. Method: immunoSEQ multiplex PCR; TCRdb's copy keeps in-frame clones and lacks some. The table shows under 130,000 clones, with under 80% occurring only once. Sample: peripheral blood. The origin of the receptors is a woman between 65 and 79 years old with acute or convalescent COVID-19.

The chain employs TRBV29-1 and TRBJ1-5; D remains ambiguous. V was trimmed by 7 bases and J by 0 bases, leaving 7 bases between them. CDR3 length equals 12 residues. Per germline, CDR1 SQVTM and CDR2 ANQGSEA. The CDR3 loop reads CSATYSNQPQHF. The CDR3 region has the DNA TGCAGCGCAACTTATAGCAATCAGCCCCAGCATTTT.

V gene TRBV5-4 combines with J gene TRBJ1-1, with a tentative D call TRBD1 (5 bases). CDR3 length: 15 amino acids. The V end lost 5 bases, the J end lost 2 bases, and 16 bases lay between the germline ends. Germline V gene sequence: CDR1 SGHNT, CDR2 YYREEE (reference sequence). As DNA, the CDR3 is TGTGCCAGCAGACCCGCGGGACTCCAAAACACTGAAGCTTTCTTT. The encoded protein is CASRPAGLQNTEAFF.

This clone has ten or more counts. This chain uses TRBV6-2 or TRBV6-3 with TRBJ1-1; 8 nucleotides align to TRBD1. V lost 4 bases and J lost 4; bases outside the gene matches: 11. Germline CDR1 and CDR2: MNHEY and SVGEGT. There are 16 residues in the CDR3. CDR3 coding DNA: TGTGCCAGCAGTTCCCTCGGCCAGGGGGCGCGCACTGAAGCTTTCTTT. Translation: CASSSLGQGARTEAFF.

This chain links TRBV6-2 or TRBV6-3 with TRBJ1-2, with 7 positions matching TRBD1. V trimming: 7 bases; J trimming: 4 bases; junction bases outside the gene matches: 12. This CDR3 is 15 amino acids long. CDR1 MNHEY and CDR2 SVGEGT come from the germline V gene. The CDR3 nucleotides are TGTGCCAGCACCCCCTACGGGGGACAGCCCTATGGCTACACCTTC. Its translation: CASTPYGGQPYGYTF.

V and J are TRBV9 and TRBJ1-2, with D uncertain. CDR3 length equals 14 residues. Trimming stripped 4 bases from V and 5 bases from J, with 15 bases between. Germline-derived CDR1 and CDR2 are SGDLS and YYNGEE. The CDR3 sequence: CASSPRSVIYGYTF. CDR3 sequence (DNA): TGTGCCAGCAGCCCACGATCGGTGATTTATGGCTACACCTTC.

This chain joins TRBV7-9 and TRBJ2-5; D possibly corresponds to TRBD1 (6 bases). Germline values: CDR1 SEHNR, CDR2 FQNEAQ (reference sequence). Trimming shortened V by 0 bases and J by 5 bases, and 13 bases separated the two germline ends. CDR3 length equals 15 residues. The CDR3 DNA sequence: TGTGCCAGCAGCTTAGCGGGTACAGGGACGGAGACCCAGTACTTC. This translates into CASSLAGTGTETQYF.

The V gene is TRBV3-1 (or the pseudogene TRBV3-2), the J gene TRBJ2-3; 9 bases match TRBD1. Germline V gives CDR1 LGHDT, CDR2 YNNKEL (reference sequence). This CDR3 comprises 15 residues. Germline trimming cut 5 bases from V and 3 bases from J; bases unmatched to any gene: 6. The DNA of the CDR3 is TGTGCCAGCAGCGCCGGGACAGGGAAGACAGATACGCAGTATTTT. Protein sequence: CASSAGTGKTDTQYF.

This clone turned up a few times. The V call is TRBV5-4, the J call TRBJ1-4; possible D gene TRBD1, 6 bases. V shed 5 bases and J shed 8 bases, with 13 bases lying between them. CDR3 length: 13 residues. Germline V lookup: CDR1 SGHNT, CDR2 YYREEE (reference sequence). The CDR3 here is CASRLQGGEKLFF. In nucleotides, the CDR3 is TGTGCCAGCAGACTACAGGGTGGCGAAAAACTGTTTTTT.

The chain recombines TRBV3-1 (or the pseudogene TRBV3-2) with TRBJ2-3, with TRBD2 matching over 8 bases. CDR3 length: 15 residues. The V gene end was trimmed by 4 bases and the J gene end by 2 bases; junction bases not matched to a gene: 5. The germline V gene has CDR1 LGHDT and CDR2 YNNKEL (reference sequence). CDR3 nucleotides: TGTGCCAGCAGCCCCCGTAGCGGGATCACAGATACGCAGTATTTT. Its protein is CASSPRSGITDTQYF.